This T cell receptor beta chain was found in a study of CD8+ T cells in alopecia areata. Study results and caveats: One nonresponder makes the tie between baseline CD8+ expansion and response uncertain. The study found higher clonality in lesional than normal scalp, especially in alopecia totalis/universalis.

A word on this clone: The antigen remains unidentified.

Treatment: oral pan-JAK inhibitor, 5-10 mg twice daily. Collected material from alopecia areata patients comprised lesional scalp punch biopsies and peripheral blood. The CDR3 spans 16 residues. V lost 5 bases to trimming and J lost 2 bases, with 15 bases between them. Germline CDR1 is MGHDK and CDR2 is SYGVNS. As the sequencing template, cDNA was produced by extracting RNA and reverse transcribing it. Data came from immunoSEQ multiplex PCR; TCRdb stores just in-frame clones and leaves some out. The sample records over 120,000 clones, 54% being singletons. This sequence joins TRBV25-1 and TRBJ1-4, with no clear D. The origin of this receptor is a human donor with alopecia areata. The source material was CD8+ T cells sorted from blood, sampled at week 4, from a patient treated with tofacitinib. This chain's CDR3 is CASSHPKTPTNEKLFF. The CDR3 coding sequence is TGTGCCAGCAGTCACCCCAAAACGCCGACTAATGAAAAACTGTTTTTT.